The 21 T cell receptor beta chains presented below share a single source sample, sequenced in a study of T cells in Graves' hyperthyroidism and ophthalmopathy. RNA transcripts were the template for amplifying TCR beta CDR3 regions. The TCR CDR3 first-round RT-PCR relied on the HTBI primer set. MiXCR was run by TCRdb on the multiplex PCR reads, yielding one entry per CDR3 protein. The sample contains more than 650,000 distinct CDR3 sequences, less than 15% of which appear only once. Sample: blood. Source of these receptors: a woman aged 18-29 years with Graves' hyperthyroidism.

This clonotype was observed many times. The chain has TRBV7-8 and TRBJ1-1, with 7 positions matching TRBD1. V was pared by 5 bases and J by 1 base, with 16 bases of the junction left unmatched. The CDR3 is 18 amino acids. Looked up from germline, CDR1 is SGHVS and CDR2 is FQNEAQ. The CDR3 nucleotides are TGTGCCAGCAGCCCCGGACCGGGGACAGCTAAGACGAACACTGAAGCTTTCTTT. Translated: CASSPGPGTAKTNTEAFF.

In the case of this clonotype: With a much larger clone just one base away, this may be a read error. This rearrangement joins TRBV20-1 to TRBJ2-1, with 11 nucleotides matching TRBD1. V trimming: 0 bases; J trimming: 10 bases; junction bases outside the gene matches: 8. From germline, CDR1 is DFQATT and CDR2 SNEGSKA (reference sequence). This CDR3 is built from 15 residues. CDR3 residues: CSARDRDRGDYEQFF. For the CDR3, the DNA is TGCAGTGCTAGAGACCGGGACAGGGGGGACTACGAGCAGTTCTTC.

In its sample, this clonotype was seen a few times. This chain uses TRBV7-2 with TRBJ2-1, with D maybe TRBD2 (7 bases). Germline CDR1 reads SGHTA; CDR2 reads FQGNSA. Trimming pared 1 base from V and 2 bases from J, leaving 18 bases between. This CDR3 has 18 residues. CDR3 sequence: CASSLGYLGGLAYNEQFF. The CDR3 DNA sequence: TGTGCCAGCAGCTTAGGGTACCTCGGGGGGCTGGCCTACAATGAGCAGTTCTTC.

The V gene is TRBV11-3, the J gene TRBJ2-1; unclear D gene. The V gene's germline CDR1 is SGHNT and CDR2 YENEEA. The CDR3 runs to 15 residues. V shed 5 bases and J shed 4 bases, with 15 bases lying between them. In DNA form, the CDR3 reads TGTGCCAGCAGCCTCCCAGTTCCAGCGTACAATGAGCAGTTCTTC. It translates to CASSLPVPAYNEQFF.

This clonotype was detected ten times or more. This chain joins TRBV18 and TRBJ2-7; the D gene is possibly TRBD2 (6 bases). V was shortened by 7 bases and J by 2 bases, with 18 bases between the two germline ends. Germline-derived CDR1 and CDR2 are KGHSH and LQKENI. This CDR3 has 15 amino acids. DNA of the CDR3: TGTGCCAGCTTCACCCGTGCGGGACCTACCTACGAGCAGTACTTC. Amino acids: CASFTRAGPTYEQYF.

The table lists this clonotype with many counts. The gene calls are TRBV19 and TRBJ1-5, with TRBD1 matching 10 bases. The CDR3 is 15 amino acids. Germline V CDR1 and CDR2: LNHDA, SQIVND (reference sequence). The V and J ends lost 2 bases and 5 bases, in that order; junction bases with no gene match: 3. This CDR3 reads CASSIRDRGYQPQHF. The CDR3 DNA reads as TGTGCCAGTAGTATAAGGGACAGGGGATATCAGCCCCAGCATTTT.

Ten or more counts support this clonotype. This sequence joins TRBV2 and TRBJ1-1; D is uncertain. V was clipped by 8 bases and J by 3 bases, with 16 bases between them. Germline V lookup: CDR1 SNHLY, CDR2 FYNNEI. The CDR3 runs to 14 residues. This chain's CDR3 is CASRFGRIDTEAFF. As DNA, the CDR3 is TGTGCCAGCCGGTTTGGGAGGATCGACACTGAAGCTTTCTTT.

This clonotype was seen ten or more times. The chain joins TRBV6-4 to TRBJ2-2; 14 bases are a match to TRBD2. CDR1 MRHNA and CDR2 SNTAGT come from the germline V gene. CDR3 length: 15 residues. V lost 7 bases and J lost 4; bases outside the gene matches: 2. The CDR3 DNA reads TGTGCCAGCAAGACTAGCGGGAGGGTCACCGGGGAGCTGTTTTTT. Translated: CASKTSGRVTGELFF.

This chain connects TRBV27 to TRBJ2-7, with a possible D match to TRBD2 (7 bases). The CDR3 covers 17 residues. V was shortened by 3 bases and J by 3 bases, with 21 bases between the two germline ends. The germline CDR1 and CDR2 sequences are MNHEY and SMNVEV (reference sequence). Here the CDR3 reads CASSLVGGGSAFYEQYF. The CDR3 coding sequence is TGTGCCAGCAGTTTGGTGGGGGGCGGGAGTGCTTTCTACGAGCAGTACTTC.

This clonotype was observed many times. The chain carries TRBV30 and TRBJ1-4; D is perhaps TRBD1 (5 bases). Trimming took 5 bases from V and 5 from J, leaving 6 bases between them. CDR3 length equals 11 residues. Germline assignment: CDR1 GTSNPN and CDR2 SVGIG (reference sequence). This CDR3 is CAWGANEKLFF. The CDR3 DNA reads as TGTGCCTGGGGGGCGAATGAAAAACTGTTTTTT.

This clonotype occurred many times. The rearrangement links TRBV20-1 to TRBJ2-7; 14 bases match TRBD2. The V and J ends lost 0 bases and 7 bases, in that order; junction bases with no gene match: 8. The CDR3 has 16 amino acids. CDR1 and CDR2 from the germline V gene are DFQATT and SNEGSKA (reference sequence). The CDR3 DNA sequence: TGCAGTGCTAGAGATCGGACTGGACTAGCGGGAGGAGAGCAGTACTTC. As protein: CSARDRTGLAGGEQYF.

The chain carries TRBV13 and TRBJ1-2, with 12 bases fitting TRBD1. This CDR3 has 16 amino acids. V lost 4 bases to trimming and J lost 6 bases; unmatched junction nucleotides: 9. Germline CDR1 and CDR2: PRHDT and FYEKMQ (reference sequence). CDR3 DNA sequence: TGTGCCAGCAGCTCCCGGGACAGGGGGCACCTCAATGGCTACACCTTC. Its protein product is CASSSRDRGHLNGYTF.

This clonotype was observed many times. This chain joins TRBV12-3 or TRBV12-4 and TRBJ2-5; perhaps D is TRBD1 or TRBD2 (6 bases each). The V end was cut by 5 bases, the J end by 2 bases, with 12 bases between. This CDR3 is built from 14 residues. CDR3 protein: CASSLGGSQETQYF. In DNA form, the CDR3 reads TGTGCCAGCAGTCTAGGGGGGAGTCAAGAGACCCAGTACTTC.

The chain joins TRBV20-1 to TRBJ2-7, with 8 bases lining up with TRBD2. In germline, CDR1 is DFQATT, CDR2 SNEGSKA (reference sequence). The CDR3 sequence is 13 residues long. Trimming took 1 base from V and 3 from J; bases not matched to a gene: 2. The CDR3 reads CSARASGRYEQYF. CDR3 coding DNA: TGCAGTGCTAGAGCTAGCGGGCGCTACGAGCAGTACTTC.

This chain connects TRBV12-5 to TRBJ2-3, with TRBD2 matching over 12 bases. Trimming cost V 2 bases and J 6 bases; bases outside gene matches: 12. Looked up from germline, CDR1 is LGHNT and CDR2 is FRNRAP. The CDR3 is 18 amino acids. The CDR3 loop reads CASGLSPRLAGVHDTQYF. The CDR3 nucleotides read TGTGCTAGTGGTTTGTCGCCCCGACTAGCGGGAGTTCACGATACGCAGTATTTT.

Regarding this clonotype: This clone may be a read error of a much larger clone one base away. Here the CDR3 omits its conserved ending phenylalanine or tryptophan, so a read error is the likely source. The chain is built from TRBV24-1 and TRBJ2-5; D unclear. The CDR3 consists of 12 residues. The ends were cut back, 4 bases at V and 5 bases at J, with 7 bases in the middle. In germline, CDR1 is KGHDR, CDR2 SFDVKD. The DNA for the CDR3 is TGTGCCACCAGTGAAGGGCTGGAGACCCAGTACCTC. Translating gives CATSEGLETQYL.

The V call is TRBV7-9, the J call TRBJ2-7, with a weak D call TRBD1 (6 bases). Trimming pared 5 bases from V and 0 bases from J, leaving 26 bases between. Germline values: CDR1 SEHNR, CDR2 FQNEAQ (reference sequence). The CDR3 is 19 residues long. The CDR3 sequence is CASSSPGRPVQGGSYEQYF. As DNA, the CDR3 is TGTGCCAGCAGCAGTCCGGGACGGCCGGTTCAAGGGGGCTCCTACGAGCAGTACTTC. Variable domain in full (rest from reference TRBV7-9 and TRBJ2-7): DTGVSQNPRHKITKRGQNVTFRCDPISEHNRLYWYRQTLGQGPEFLTYFQNEAQLEKSRLLSDRFSAERPKGSFSTLEIQRTEQGDSAMYLCASSSPGRPVQGGSYEQYFGPGTRLTVT.

This clonotype was seen repeatedly, ten times or more. CDR3 loop: CASSLAGGSDTQYF. In DNA, the CDR3 is TGTGCCAGCAGCTTAGCGGGAGGATCAGATACGCAGTATTTT. This chain links TRBV7-9 with TRBJ2-3; D may be TRBD2 (6 bases). CDR3 length equals 14 residues. The germline V gene has CDR1 SEHNR and CDR2 FQNEAQ (reference sequence). The germline V and J ends were trimmed by 0 bases and 4 bases, with 8 bases remaining between them.

This clonotype showed up many times. This chain uses TRBV7-9 with TRBJ2-1, with 10 bases lining up with TRBD1. Looked up from germline, CDR1 is SEHNR and CDR2 is FQNEAQ (reference sequence). Germline trimming cut 6 bases from V and 6 bases from J; bases unmatched to any gene: 8. The CDR3 is 15 amino acids. CDR3 region: CASRRGQGLGNEQFF. The CDR3 DNA reads TGTGCCAGCAGGAGGGGACAGGGGTTAGGCAATGAGCAGTTCTTC.

The J gene is TRBJ2-1, the V gene TRBV4-1, with D unresolved. Looked up from germline, CDR1 is MGHRA and CDR2 is YSYEKL. This CDR3 has 15 amino acids. Trimming cost V 4 bases and J 3 bases, with 13 bases left between them. CDR3 loop: CASSLTRTDYNEQFF. CDR3 bases: TGCGCCAGCAGCCTGACCCGGACGGACTACAATGAGCAGTTCTTC.

This sequence joins TRBV2 and TRBJ2-1, with D maybe TRBD1 (5 bases). Germline V lookup: CDR1 SNHLY, CDR2 FYNNEI. The length of the CDR3 is 17 residues. The V gene lost 8 bases and the J gene lost 0 bases, with 20 bases spanning the gap. CDR3 in amino acids: CASVDSKGKSSYNEQFF. CDR3 nucleotide sequence: TGTGCCAGCGTCGACTCTAAGGGGAAGAGCTCCTACAATGAGCAGTTCTTC.